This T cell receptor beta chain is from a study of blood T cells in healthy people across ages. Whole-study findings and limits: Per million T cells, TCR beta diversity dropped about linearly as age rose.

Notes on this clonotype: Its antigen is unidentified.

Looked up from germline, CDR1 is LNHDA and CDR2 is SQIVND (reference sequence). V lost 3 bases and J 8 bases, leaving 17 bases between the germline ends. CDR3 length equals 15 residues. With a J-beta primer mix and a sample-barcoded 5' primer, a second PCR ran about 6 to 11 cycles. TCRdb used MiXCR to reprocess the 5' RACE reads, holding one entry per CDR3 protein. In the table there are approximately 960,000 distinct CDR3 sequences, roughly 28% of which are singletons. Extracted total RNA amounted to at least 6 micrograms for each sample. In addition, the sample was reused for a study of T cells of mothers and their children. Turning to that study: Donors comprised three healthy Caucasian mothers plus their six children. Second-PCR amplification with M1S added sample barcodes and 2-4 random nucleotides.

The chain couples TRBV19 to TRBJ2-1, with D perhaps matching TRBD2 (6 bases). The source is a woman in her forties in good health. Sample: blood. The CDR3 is CASSIRRESFYEQFF. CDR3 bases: TGTGCCAGTAGTATCCGCCGGGAGAGTTTCTATGAGCAGTTCTTC.